The 26 T cell receptor beta chains below all came from one sample that was sequenced in a study of tumor-infiltrating lymphocytes in localized non-small cell lung cancer. Produced via immunoSEQ multiplex PCR; TCRdb's table is partial and in-frame only. The sample lists some 2,500 clones, less than 75% occurring once. Material: uninvolved lung tissue not adjacent to the tumor. Receptor source: a human donor with non-small cell lung cancer.

The rearrangement links TRBV19 to TRBJ1-2, with D maybe TRBD1 (5 bases). Trimming removed 11 bases from V and 5 bases from J, with 24 bases in between. The CDR3 is 15 amino acids. Germline CDR1 LNHDA, CDR2 SQIVND (reference sequence). DNA for the CDR3: TGTGCCTCCTCCAGAGCTGGGACGGGACTGTATGGCTACACCTTC. Residues: CASSRAGTGLYGYTF.

This clone was seen a few times. The chain is built from TRBV7-9 and TRBJ2-1; possibly TRBD1 or TRBD2 for D (5 bases each). Germline V gene lookup returns CDR1 SEHNR and CDR2 FQNEAQ (reference sequence). Trimming left V 5 bases short and J 13 bases short, with 18 bases between. The CDR3 is 13 amino acids. CDR3 nucleotides: TGTGCCAGCAGCCCAGACCTGGGACGGCTACAGTTCTTC. Encoded protein: CASSPDLGRLQFF.

The chain carries TRBV28 and TRBJ2-2; D uncertain. The CDR3 length is 15 residues. Germline lookup yields CDR1 MDHEN and CDR2 SYDVKM. Trimming took 4 bases from V and 8 from J, leaving 17 bases between them. CDR3 residues: CASSSSVREGGELFF. CDR3 DNA: TGTGCCAGCAGTTCGTCGGTAAGGGAAGGAGGGGAGCTGTTTTTT.

The sample holds one count of this clone. V and J are TRBV5-8 and TRBJ2-7; TRBD1 is a possible D gene (5 bases). Between the trimmed V and J ends, which lost 5 bases and 3 bases, there was a span of 18 bases. This CDR3 spans 15 amino acids. The germline V gene encodes CDR1 SGHTS and CDR2 YDEGEE. The CDR3 DNA is TGTGCCAGCAGGGGGCAGAATCGTCCTAACTACGAGCAGTACTTC. Protein product: CASRGQNRPNYEQYF.

This chain joins TRBV11-3 and TRBJ2-3, with D unresolved. V was cut by 3 bases and J by 2 bases, with 18 bases left in between. CDR1 SGHNT and CDR2 YENEEA come from the germline V gene. The CDR3 covers 17 residues. The DNA of the CDR3 is TGTGCCAGCAGCTTTTTTATGACCTCTCTAAACACAGATACGCAGTATTTT. Translation gives CASSFFMTSLNTDTQYF.

The chain combines TRBV5-1 with TRBJ2-3; unclear D gene. Germline assignment: CDR1 SGHRS and CDR2 YFSETQ. V gave up 1 base and J gave up 4 bases, with 7 bases separating them. The CDR3 has 13 residues. CDR3 in amino acids: CASSLYIADTQYF. The DNA of the CDR3 is TGCGCCAGCAGCTTGTACATAGCAGATACGCAGTATTTT.

This clone was seen only a few times. The chain is built from TRBV28 and TRBJ2-3; TRBD2 matches at 7 bases. V trimming: 5 bases; J trimming: 5 bases; junction bases outside the gene matches: 16. Germline V gives CDR1 MDHEN, CDR2 SYDVKM. The length of the CDR3 is 17 residues. CDR3 sequence: CASSPGGIGQKEDTQYF. CDR3 coding DNA: TGTGCCAGCAGTCCCGGGGGGATTGGCCAAAAGGAAGATACGCAGTATTTT. The full variable domain, completed using reference TRBV28 and TRBJ2-3, is DVKVTQSSRYLVKRTGEKVFLECVQDMDHENMFWYRQDPGLGLRLIYFSYDVKMKEKGDIPEGYSVSREKKERFSLILESASTNQTSMYLCASSPGGIGQKEDTQYFGPGTRLTVL.

CDR3 nucleotides: TGTGCCAGCAGCTTCAAACCTGGGGCAGCCAAGCATTCGAACACTGAAGCTTTCTTT. Protein product: CASSFKPGAAKHSNTEAFF. V and J are TRBV7-8 and TRBJ1-1; maybe TRBD1 (5 bases). The ends were cut back, 3 bases at V and 1 base at J, with 24 bases in the middle. This CDR3 comprises 19 residues. Germline V CDR1 and CDR2: SGHVS, FQNEAQ.

This clone counts as large. The chain joins TRBV4-2 to TRBJ2-1, with 12 bases identical to TRBD2. Germline V gene lookup returns CDR1 LGHNA and CDR2 YNFKEQ. CDR3 length: 16 residues. After removal of 0 bases from V and 8 bases from J, the junction contained 5 bases not matched to a gene. The CDR3: CASSQESSGRVDEQFF. The CDR3 bases are TGTGCCAGCAGCCAAGAGTCTAGCGGGAGGGTTGATGAGCAGTTCTTC.

This clone is termed medium-sized (0.01 to 0.1%). This chain's CDR3 is CASRKDRNPYGYTF. Written as DNA, the CDR3 is TGTGCCAGTAGGAAGGACAGGAATCCCTATGGCTACACCTTC. The chain couples TRBV19 to TRBJ1-2; 7 positions match TRBD1. Germline assignment: CDR1 LNHDA and CDR2 SQIVND (reference sequence). The trim removed 6 bases at V and 4 bases at J, leaving 8 bases unmatched. This CDR3 has 14 amino acids.

This chain links TRBV4-1 with TRBJ1-2; 8 bases fit TRBD1. Germline-derived CDR1 and CDR2 are MGHRA and YSYEKL. V was clipped by 1 base and J by 7 bases; unmatched bases: 8. The CDR3 is made up of 15 amino acids. This chain's CDR3 is CASSQGGQGAGGYTF. The CDR3 coding sequence is TGCGCCAGCAGCCAAGGTGGTCAGGGGGCGGGTGGCTACACCTTC.

This clone was detected once. The rearrangement links TRBV6-5 to TRBJ1-3; tentatively, D is TRBD1 (5 bases). This CDR3 region has 14 residues. Germline CDR1 is MNHEY and CDR2 is SVGAGI. Trimming took off 5 bases at V and 1 base at J, with 9 bases between the two ends. CDR3 DNA sequence: TGTGCCAGCAGTCGGTCAGGGTCTGGAAACACCATATATTTT. It encodes CASSRSGSGNTIYF.

This chain connects TRBV10-3 to TRBJ2-7; TRBD1 matches at 8 bases. V dropped 2 bases and J dropped 5; count of bases not matched to a gene: 5. This CDR3 is built from 14 residues. In germline, CDR1 is ENHRY, CDR2 SYGVKD. The CDR3 DNA reads TGTGCCATCAGTGAGACCACGACAGGGGACGAGCAGTACTTC. Protein product: CAISETTTGDEQYF.

The chain combines TRBV19 with TRBJ2-1; 16 nucleotides agree with TRBD2. This CDR3 has 19 amino acids. Germline CDR1 is LNHDA and CDR2 is SQIVND (reference sequence). V lost 4 bases and J lost 5; bases outside the gene matches: 11. This CDR3 is CASSRGLAGGKYGDNEQFF. The CDR3 nucleotides are TGTGCCAGTAGTAGGGGACTAGCGGGAGGGAAATATGGCGACAATGAGCAGTTCTTC.

The chain has TRBV6-1 and TRBJ1-4; 10 nucleotides line up with TRBD1. Per the germline V gene, CDR1 is MNHNS and CDR2 is SASEGT. The CDR3 has 14 residues. The trim removed 4 bases at V and 7 bases at J, leaving 3 bases unmatched. CDR3 DNA: TGTGCCAGCAGTGTGGGACAGGGGAGTGAAAAACTGTTTTTT. It specifies CASSVGQGSEKLFF.

The V and J genes are TRBV7-8 and TRBJ2-5, with 9 bases aligning to TRBD2. CDR3 length equals 14 residues. V lost 5 bases, J lost 4 bases, and 5 bases stayed unmatched. Germline-derived CDR1 and CDR2 are SGHVS and FQNEAQ. In DNA, the CDR3 is TGTGCCAGCAGCCGCGGGGGGGCTGGAGAGACCCAGTACTTC. Translation gives CASSRGGAGETQYF.

The chain has TRBV30 and TRBJ2-7, with a tentative D call TRBD2 (6 bases). Germline loops: CDR1 GTSNPN, CDR2 SVGIG (reference sequence). This CDR3 spans 13 amino acids. Trimming removed 2 bases from V and 3 bases from J, with 11 bases in between. The chain's CDR3 is CAWSRGIVYEQYF. The CDR3 nucleotides are TGTGCCTGGAGTCGGGGGATCGTCTACGAGCAGTACTTC.

The chain employs TRBV1 and TRBJ2-1. TRBV1 is a pseudogene locus. The CDR3 runs 13 residues. The CDR3 here is CTSSQDWEGAQFF. The CDR3 DNA reads as TGCACCAGCAGCCAAGATTGGGAGGGGGCGCAGTTCTTC.

The chain combines TRBV30 with TRBJ2-3; TRBD2 matches at 8 bases. This CDR3 contains 14 residues. Germline V gene data show CDR1 as GTSNPN and CDR2 as SVGIG (reference sequence). V was pared by 4 bases and J by 3 bases, with 6 bases of the junction left unmatched. CDR3 sequence: CAWTKRLATDTQYF. The CDR3 bases are TGTGCCTGGACTAAGAGACTAGCGACAGATACGCAGTATTTT.

The rearrangement uses TRBV5-6 and TRBJ2-6; D might be TRBD1 or TRBD2, each matching 5 bases. V lost 4 bases and J 1 base, leaving 12 bases between the germline ends. There are 16 residues in the CDR3. Germline CDR1 is SGHDT and CDR2 is YYEEEE. This chain's CDR3 is CASSGGLRSGANVLTF. CDR3 DNA: TGTGCCAGCAGCGGGGGTCTCCGATCTGGGGCCAACGTCCTGACTTTC.

This clone was seen only a few times. The rearrangement links TRBV4-1 to TRBJ2-2, with D unresolved. V was pared by 4 bases and J by 4 bases, with 13 bases between. Germline V gene sequence: CDR1 MGHRA, CDR2 YSYEKL. The CDR3 is 15 residues long. CDR3 protein: CASSRLSPGTGELFF. For the CDR3, the DNA is TGCGCCAGCAGCCGACTGAGTCCGGGCACCGGGGAGCTGTTTTTT.

The chain uses TRBV28 and TRBJ2-7, with D possibly TRBD1 on 6 matching bases. Per germline, CDR1 MDHEN and CDR2 SYDVKM. V was clipped by 7 bases and J by 3 bases, with 22 bases between them. The CDR3 spans 16 residues. DNA for the CDR3: TGTGCCAGCACCCCCGGTGGGGACACCGGGAACTACGAGCAGTACTTC. Encoded protein: CASTPGGDTGNYEQYF.

The chain carries TRBV21-1 and TRBJ2-7; TRBD2, as called in the table, went unchecked against the DNA. TRBV21-1 is a recognized pseudogene. The CDR3 consists of 13 residues. CDR3 region: CASSDLAGGPRYF. The CDR3 DNA reads TGTGCCAGCAGTGACCTAGCGGGAGGGCCTCGGTACTTC.

This clone was counted between two and nine times. The CDR3 sequence: CASSEEGHRELFF. The DNA for the CDR3 is TGTGCCAGCAGTGAAGAGGGGCACCGGGAGCTGTTTTTT. The chain carries TRBV6-1 and TRBJ2-2; perhaps TRBD1 as D (5 bases). Germline V gene data show CDR1 as MNHNS and CDR2 as SASEGT. The CDR3 runs 13 residues. V was clipped by 1 base and J by 9 bases, with 9 bases between them.

V gene TRBV19 combines with J gene TRBJ2-1, with TRBD2 matching 7 bases. Germline loops: CDR1 LNHDA, CDR2 SQIVND (reference sequence). V was clipped by 5 bases and J by 6 bases; unmatched bases: 7. The CDR3 has 14 amino acids. CDR3 sequence reads: CASSLTSGINEQFF. The CDR3 region has the DNA TGTGCCAGTAGTTTAACGAGCGGGATCAATGAGCAGTTCTTC.

This chain joins TRBV2 and TRBJ2-7; no clear D. Trimming cost V 6 bases and J 1 base, with 10 bases left between them. Germline loops: CDR1 SNHLY, CDR2 FYNNEI. The CDR3 has 13 residues. The CDR3 region has the DNA TGTGCCAGCAGGACGACACTTTCCTACGAGCAGTACTTC. Translated, it gives CASRTTLSYEQYF.